This is a list of T cell receptor beta chains from one sample in a study of blood T cell repertoires in COVID-19. Assay used: immunoSEQ multiplex PCR; TCRdb lists only in-frame clones, some missing. The sample yields some 140,000 clones, around 83% seen once. Sequenced: peripheral blood. All receptors derive from a woman aged 55 to 70 with COVID-19, enrolled during active disease. CDR3s include the opening cysteine and the closing phenylalanine or tryptophan. The D gene is left open where the match is weak. Part of the rows lack a size; the others show once, few, many or a class for expanded clones.

V	D	J	size	CDR3	DNA
TRBV6-5	TRBD2	TRBJ2-1	NA	CASAPLAAYNEQFF	TGTGCTTCAGCACCGCTAGCGGCCTACAATGAGCAGTTCTTC
TRBV30	TRBD1	TRBJ2-3	NA	CAWGWTGDTDTQYF	TGTGCCTGGGGCTGGACAGGGGATACAGATACGCAGTATTTT
TRBV5-6	NA	TRBJ1-5	NA	CASSLAGRRPSSNQPQHF	TGTGCCAGCAGCTTGGCCGGGAGGAGGCCAAGTAGCAATCAGCCCCAGCATTTT
TRBV7-2	NA	TRBJ2-5	NA	CASSLGGEGVWGETQYF	TGTGCCAGCAGCTTAGGAGGCGAAGGGGTGTGGGGTGAGACCCAGTACTTC
TRBV3-1/TRBV3-2	TRBD1	TRBJ2-1	NA	CASSLSWTGGSNEQFF	TGTGCCAGCAGCCTTTCTTGGACAGGGGGATCCAATGAGCAGTTCTTC
TRBV2	TRBD2	TRBJ2-3	NA	CASSRWTSGKGTDTQYF	TGTGCCAGCAGTCGATGGACTAGCGGGAAAGGCACAGATACGCAGTATTTT
TRBV18	NA	TRBJ2-5	NA	CASSPYGSNKETQYF	TGTGCCAGCTCACCATACGGGTCCAATAAAGAGACCCAGTACTTC
TRBV7-8	TRBD1	TRBJ2-3	NA	CASSLKLTGGGTDTQYF	TGTGCCAGCAGCTTAAAGTTGACAGGGGGAGGCACAGATACGCAGTATTTT
TRBV21-1	NA	TRBJ2-1	few	CASSKSRGAQYNEQFF	TGTGCCAGCAGCAAAAGCCGGGGGGCCCAATACAATGAGCAGTTCTTC
TRBV5-1	NA	TRBJ1-2	NA	CASSLEGGPPNYGYTF	TGCGCCAGCAGCTTGGAAGGAGGTCCGCCTAACTATGGCTACACCTTC
TRBV5-6	NA	TRBJ1-1	few	CASSFGGNTEAFF	TGTGCCAGCAGCTTCGGGGGGAACACTGAAGCTTTCTTT
TRBV18	NA	TRBJ1-3	few	CASSPPRAGFGGNTIYF	TGTGCCAGCTCACCCCCCAGGGCCGGGTTCGGGGGAAACACCATATATTTT
TRBV6-6	TRBD2	TRBJ2-5	NA	CASSPFEGRLAGVTETQYF	TGTGCCAGCAGTCCCTTTGAAGGTCGACTAGCGGGGGTCACAGAGACCCAGTACTTC
TRBV18	NA	TRBJ2-3	few	CASSPSRDTQYF	TGTGCCAGCTCACCATCCAGAGATACGCAGTATTTT
TRBV29-1	NA	TRBJ2-2	NA	CSVRGANTGELFF	TGCAGCGTTCGGGGAGCGAACACCGGGGAGCTGTTTTTT
TRBV6-6	TRBD1	TRBJ1-2	NA	CASTSPDRGDYGYTF	TGTGCCAGCACTTCCCCGGACAGGGGGGACTATGGCTACACCTTC
TRBV11-2	NA	TRBJ1-2	once	CASSPVQGTSRRIGYTF	TGTGCCAGCAGCCCAGTACAGGGAACATCTAGAAGAATTGGCTACACCTTC
TRBV5-1	TRBD2	TRBJ2-1	NA	CASSVGLAGSNEQFF	TGCGCCAGCAGCGTAGGACTAGCGGGGTCCAATGAGCAGTTCTTC
TRBV25-1	NA	TRBJ2-4	NA	CASSDQGRAKNIQYF	TGTGCCAGCAGTGACCAGGGCAGAGCCAAAAACATTCAGTACTTC
TRBV18	NA	TRBJ1-2	NA	CASSPNLRDGNYGYTF	TGTGCCAGCTCACCAAACCTGCGGGACGGTAACTATGGCTACACCTTC
TRBV24-1	TRBD1	TRBJ2-1	NA	CATSDRGQPTDEQFF	TGTGCCACCAGTGATCGGGGACAGCCTACCGATGAGCAGTTCTTC
TRBV24-1	NA	TRBJ1-2	NA	CATSDPGTPRGYTF	TGTGCCACCAGTGACCCCGGGACACCTAGAGGCTACACCTTC
TRBV7-8	NA	TRBJ1-5	few	CASSLGGRAIRSNQPQHF	TGTGCCAGCAGCTTAGGGGGGAGGGCTATTAGGAGCAATCAGCCCCAGCATTTT
TRBV5-4	NA	TRBJ1-2	many	CASTSGGLHYGYTF	TGTGCCAGCACCTCTGGGGGCCTTCACTATGGCTACACCTTC
TRBV3-1/TRBV3-2	NA	TRBJ2-3	once	CASSLGAGSTDTQYF	TGTGCCAGCAGCCTAGGGGCAGGGAGCACAGATACGCAGTATTTT
TRBV7-9	TRBD2	TRBJ2-2	NA	CASSPTSVGGELFF	TGTGCCAGCAGCCCGACTAGCGTAGGCGGGGAGCTGTTTTTT
TRBV19	TRBD1	TRBJ1-1	NA	CASSSFGQGEAFF	TGTGCCAGTTCCTCTTTCGGACAGGGGGAAGCTTTCTTT
TRBV3-1/TRBV3-2	NA	TRBJ1-2	NA	CASSHDKSANYGYTF	TGTGCCAGCAGCCATGATAAGTCGGCTAACTATGGCTACACCTTC
TRBV18	NA	TRBJ2-5	NA	CASSAGLQETQYF	TGTGCCAGCTCAGCGGGACTGCAAGAGACCCAGTACTTC
TRBV6-5	TRBD1	TRBJ1-2	NA	CASILQGGYGYTF	TGTGCCAGCATTCTACAGGGGGGTTATGGCTACACCTTC
TRBV11-3	NA	TRBJ2-3	NA	CASSRGGVSTDTQYF	TGTGCCAGCTCCCGAGGCGGGGTAAGCACAGATACGCAGTATTTT
TRBV18	NA	TRBJ1-1	NA	CASSPLVESTEAFF	TGTGCCAGCTCACCACTGGTGGAGAGCACTGAAGCTTTCTTT
TRBV11-2	NA	TRBJ1-6	NA	CASSLQSYNSPLHF	TGTGCCAGCAGCTTACAGTCCTATAATTCACCCCTCCACTTT
TRBV6-5	TRBD1	TRBJ2-7	NA	CASSYSSQGNWEQYF	TGTGCCAGCAGTTACTCGTCACAGGGGAATTGGGAGCAGTACTTC
TRBV2	TRBD1	TRBJ1-4	NA	CASSDGNRGVAKLFF	TGTGCCAGCAGTGATGGGAACAGGGGGGTTGCGAAACTGTTTTTT
TRBV5-1	TRBD2	TRBJ2-1	NA	CASSLTSGNNEQFF	TGCGCCAGCAGCTTGACTAGCGGGAACAATGAGCAGTTCTTC
TRBV6-2/TRBV6-3	TRBD1	TRBJ1-5	NA	CASSYSGFGGQGHQPQHF	TGTGCCAGCAGTTACTCGGGCTTTGGTGGACAGGGCCATCAGCCCCAGCATTTT
TRBV5-1	TRBD2	TRBJ2-5	NA	CASSLTLAGLKETQYF	TGCGCCAGCAGCTTGACACTAGCGGGGCTGAAAGAGACCCAGTACTTC
TRBV6-5	TRBD1	TRBJ1-5	NA	CASSRDSSNQPQHF	TGTGCCAGCAGCCGGGACAGTAGCAATCAGCCCCAGCATTTT
TRBV5-8	NA	TRBJ2-2	NA	CASSLRRANGELFF	TGTGCCAGCAGCTTGCGCAGGGCTAACGGGGAGCTGTTTTTT
TRBV7-6	TRBD2	TRBJ2-7	NA	CASSFNQAGVYEQYF	TGTGCCAGCAGCTTTAATCAAGCGGGAGTTTACGAGCAGTACTTC
TRBV5-1	NA	TRBJ2-5	NA	CASSLGGWETQYF	TGCGCCAGCAGCTTGGGAGGGTGGGAGACCCAGTACTTC
TRBV29-1	TRBD1	TRBJ1-2	NA	CSVPQGAGGYTF	TGCAGCGTCCCACAGGGGGCAGGTGGCTACACCTTC
TRBV19	NA	TRBJ1-2	NA	CASSMDRIGGYTF	TGTGCCAGTAGTATGGACAGAATCGGCGGCTACACCTTC
TRBV11-2	NA	TRBJ1-1	NA	CASSLGRWNTEAFF	TGTGCCAGCAGCTTAGGTCGGTGGAACACTGAAGCTTTCTTT
TRBV19	TRBD1	TRBJ1-1	once	CASNAGQGNTEAFF	TGTGCCAGTAACGCGGGACAGGGGAACACTGAAGCTTTCTTT
TRBV19	NA	TRBJ1-1	NA	CASSMARNTEAFF	TGTGCCAGTAGTATGGCTAGAAACACTGAAGCTTTCTTT
TRBV19	TRBD1	TRBJ1-1	once	CASMRRTGGANTEAFF	TGTGCCAGTATGCGCAGGACAGGGGGTGCGAACACTGAAGCTTTCTTT
TRBV3-1/TRBV3-2	NA	TRBJ1-1	once	CASSQDPPGSARYYTEAFF	TGTGCCAGCAGCCAAGATCCCCCAGGGTCTGCTCGGTACTACACTGAAGCTTTCTTT
TRBV19	NA	TRBJ2-1	NA	CASSLAGQGWNEQFF	TGTGCCAGTAGTTTAGCGGGACAGGGTTGGAATGAGCAGTTCTTC
TRBV12-3/TRBV12-4	TRBD1	TRBJ2-1	NA	CASRATGLDEQFF	TGTGCCAGCAGGGCGACAGGGCTCGATGAGCAGTTCTTC
TRBV12-5	NA	TRBJ1-1	NA	CASGSSAGRTEAFF	TGTGCTAGTGGTTCCTCGGCAGGGCGCACTGAAGCTTTCTTT
TRBV10-3	NA	TRBJ1-2	NA	CAISGEGVPGSGYTF	TGTGCCATCAGCGGGGAGGGGGTCCCGGGATCCGGCTACACCTTC
TRBV6-5	TRBD1	TRBJ1-2	NA	CASSGTGPNYGYTF	TGTGCCAGCAGCGGGACAGGGCCTAACTATGGCTACACCTTC
TRBV5-6	TRBD1	TRBJ1-1	once	CASSPLDRVNTEAFF	TGTGCCAGCAGCCCGCTCGACAGGGTAAACACTGAAGCTTTCTTT